The present T cell receptor beta chain was sequenced within a study of patients and donors after allogeneic stem cell transplantation. Germline values: CDR1 LGHNA, CDR2 YSLEER. This CDR3 is built from 15 residues. With 1 base removed from V and 6 bases from J, the gap between germline ends came to 15 bases. Via MiXCR, TCRdb re-called the RT-PCR reads, giving one row per CDR3 protein. Among about 150,000 distinct CDR3 sequences listed, roughly 35% were seen once. This clonotype appeared a few times. The TCR was taken from a human donor who was either an allogeneic HSCT recipient or a stem cell or donor lymphocyte infusion donor (not recorded which). It is not recorded whose cells these are; they may come from a transplant donor. Sequencing input: blood, either unsorted or a sorted T cell fraction (not recorded which). The chain recombines TRBV4-3 with TRBJ1-1, with no clear D. CDR3 loop: CASSQGADNGAEAFF. In nucleotides, the CDR3 is TGCGCCAGCAGCCAAGGAGCAGATAACGGCGCTGAAGCTTTCTTT.